This T cell receptor beta chain was sequenced in a study of CD8+CD57+ T cells in acquired aplastic anemia. Individuals selected for sequencing had exhibited CD8+CD57+ cell expansion on flow cytometry. Genomic DNA constituted the template upon which TCR beta VDJ and CDR3 profiling was performed. TCRdb analysed the reads with MiXCR anew, one entry per CDR3 protein. This table has 130,000 or so distinct CDR3 sequences, over 30% appearing once. Overall study results and limits: Statistical testing detected no significant gap in CD8+ Simpson's diversity between patients and controls.

This clonotype was seen ten or more times. Its specificity is not known. The CDR3 contains 15 residues. Trimming cost V 5 bases and J 8 bases; bases outside gene matches: 9. Looked up from germline, CDR1 is SEHNR and CDR2 is FQNEAQ (reference sequence). V is TRBV7-9 and J is TRBJ1-3, with TRBD1 identical over 10 bases. Source material: sorted CD4+, CD8+, or CD8+CD57+ T cells (not recorded which) from PBMCs. The sequence derives from a human donor with aplastic anemia. CDR3 amino acids: CASSPRDRGRDTIYF. In DNA, the CDR3 is TGTGCCAGCAGCCCCCGGGACAGGGGCCGAGACACCATATATTTT.